This note documents a single TCR beta chain sequence. TCRdb re-called the 5' RACE reads with MiXCR, one entry per CDR3 protein. The sample consists of some 630,000 distinct CDR3 sequences, just over 7% of them appearing once. The data belong to a study of identical twins. Healthy Caucasians supplied all donations. Germline V gene data show CDR1 as KGHSH and CDR2 as LQKENI. CDR3 size: 13 residues. Between the trimmed V and J ends, which lost 6 bases and 3 bases, there was a span of 11 bases. These data also formed part of another study, on yellow fever vaccine responses in identical twins.

J is TRBJ2-5 and V is TRBV18; the D is unclear. The origin of this receptor is a woman aged 18-30 years in good health. Specimen: PBMCs. This CDR3 is CASSGTWEETQYF. The CDR3 nucleotides read TGTGCCAGCTCCGGAACCTGGGAAGAGACCCAGTACTTC.